This T cell receptor (beta chain) emerged from a study of shared clonotypes between healthy human individuals. This CDR3 region has 16 residues. Trimming pared 5 bases from V and 0 bases from J, leaving 14 bases between. Germline CDR1 reads SGHAT; CDR2 reads FQNNGV. Measured with immunoSEQ multiplex PCR; TCRdb has only the in-frame clones, and not every one. The table lists approximately 810,000 clones, 80% to 95% of them singletons. CD45RO-negative, CCR7-positively selected cells formed the naive CD8 fraction, excluding terminally differentiated effector memory CD45RA+ cells. This sequence joins TRBV11-2 and TRBJ2-1, with D tentatively TRBD2 (6 bases). The source of this sequence is a man aged 30 to 39 in good health. Sequenced sample: naive CD8+ T cells sorted from blood. CDR3 amino acids: CASSTSSDSSYNEQFF. CDR3 in DNA: TGTGCCAGCAGCACCTCTAGCGACAGCTCCTACAATGAGCAGTTCTTC. The full variable domain, with the rest looked up from reference TRBV11-2 and TRBJ2-1, is EAGVAQSPRYKIIEKRQSVAFWCNPISGHATLYWYQQILGQGPKLLIQFQNNGVVDDSQLPKDRFSAERLKGVDSTLKIQPAKLEDSAVYLCASSTSSDSSYNEQFFGPGTRLTVL.